The clone carrying this T cell receptor beta chain has just a few counts. Its specificity is not known. The V end was cut by 6 bases, the J end by 1 base, with 6 bases between. The CDR3 has 12 amino acids. Germline loops: CDR1 MDHEN, CDR2 SYDVKM. Individual cDNA molecules were tagged with unique molecular identifiers, the study reported. TCRdb re-called the 5' RACE reads with MiXCR, one entry per CDR3 protein. The table records some 59,000 distinct CDR3 sequences, under 9% of them present only once. The data were taken from a study of early T cells in non-severe SARS-CoV-2 infection. Study at large: Sequencing of bulk RNA from unsorted whole blood was done, without chain pairing.

Study findings and constraints: In VDJdb matching, anti-spike CD8 responses were favored while private and CD4 specificities went missing.

This clonotype was obtained from an adult who was a healthcare worker with PCR-confirmed SARS-CoV-2 infection or an uninfected control (not recorded which). This chain joins TRBV28 and TRBJ1-1, with D possibly matching TRBD1 (5 bases). Specimen: whole blood, collected at baseline. The CDR3 protein is CASRTGNTEAFF. CDR3 nucleotide sequence: TGTGCCAGCAGAACAGGGAACACTGAAGCTTTCTTT.